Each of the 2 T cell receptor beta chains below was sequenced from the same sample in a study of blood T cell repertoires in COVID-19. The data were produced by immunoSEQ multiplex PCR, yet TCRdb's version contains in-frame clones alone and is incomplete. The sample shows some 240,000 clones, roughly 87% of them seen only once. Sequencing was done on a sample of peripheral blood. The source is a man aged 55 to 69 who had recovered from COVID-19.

The CDR3 DNA reads as TGTGCCAGCACCCATGTTAGGAACACTGAAGCTTTCTTT. Translation gives CASTHVRNTEAFF. The chain has TRBV6-6 and TRBJ1-1; no definite D call. The CDR3 length is 13 residues. Deletions cut 7 bases from V and 1 base from J, with 10 bases between. The germline V gene has CDR1 MNHNY and CDR2 SVGAGI (reference sequence).

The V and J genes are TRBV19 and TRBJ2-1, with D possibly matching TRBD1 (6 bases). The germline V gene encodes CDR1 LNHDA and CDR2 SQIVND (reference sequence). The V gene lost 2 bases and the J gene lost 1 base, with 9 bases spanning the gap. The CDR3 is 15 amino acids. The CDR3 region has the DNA TGTGCCAGTAGTATATCAGGGGAGTCCTACAATGAGCAGTTCTTC. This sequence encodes CASSISGESYNEQFF.